These 3 T cell receptor beta chains share one sample of origin, sequenced in a study of CD8 T cells in ankylosing spondylitis. TCRdb passed the 5' RACE reads through MiXCR, listing each CDR3 protein once. The repertoire consists of about 130,000 distinct CDR3 sequences, with just under 7.5% occurring once and the leading ten covering under 15%. Sequenced sample: blood, either unsorted or a sorted T cell fraction (not recorded which). Receptors were obtained from a female donor with ankylosing spondylitis or in good health (not recorded which).

This chain joins TRBV20-1 and TRBJ2-1; no reliable D call. The CDR3 spans 13 residues. V lost 3 bases, J lost 4 bases, and 10 bases lay in between. Germline CDR1 reads DFQATT; CDR2 reads SNEGSKA (reference sequence). CDR3 amino acids: CSASRQPYNEQFF. The CDR3, as DNA: TGCAGTGCTAGCAGGCAGCCGTACAATGAGCAGTTCTTC.

This clonotype was seen repeatedly, ten times or more. CDR3 coding DNA: TGCAGTGCTACTAAGACAGGTGGAAACACCATATATTTT. Translation: CSATKTGGNTIYF. This chain links TRBV20-1 with TRBJ1-3; TRBD1 is a possible D gene (6 bases). Germline lookup yields CDR1 DFQATT and CDR2 SNEGSKA (reference sequence). This CDR3 contains 13 residues. Trimming removed 4 bases at V and 3 bases at J, with 10 bases between.

This clonotype was counted ten times or more. The V and J genes are TRBV24-1 and TRBJ2-2, with 9 bases fitting TRBD1. The CDR3 contains 15 residues. CDR1 and CDR2 from the germline V gene are KGHDR and SFDVKD. V shed 3 bases and J 4 bases; nucleotides not matched to a gene: 2. In DNA, the CDR3 is TGTGCCACCAGTGATCCGGGACAGGGCACCGGGGAGCTGTTTTTT. Protein sequence: CATSDPGQGTGELFF.